The clone carrying this T cell receptor beta chain was seen only a few times. Other DNA sequences in the same sample also yield this CDR3. This CDR3 is 13 amino acids long. V was cut by 0 bases and J by 5 bases, with 8 bases left in between. From germline, CDR1 is SGHDT and CDR2 YYEEEE. The PCR ran on 60 Vbeta and 13 Jbeta primers. Generated by immunoSEQ multiplex PCR, the TCRdb table keeps only in-frame clones and is missing some. The sample holds some 93,000 clones; just under 80% are singletons and the top ten take about 3.3%. This sample was taken from a study of cytomegalovirus exposure and HLA in healthy donors.

V usage is TRBV5-6 and J usage is TRBJ2-5; D perhaps matches TRBD2 (6 bases). The receptor comes from a woman in her thirties or forties in good health and CMV-seronegative. Sample: PBMCs. This CDR3 is CASSLGGGETQYF. The DNA of the CDR3 is TGTGCCAGCAGCTTGGGTGGAGGGGAGACCCAGTACTTC.